This entry features one T cell receptor beta chain sequence. Its target is not known. This entry is derived from a study of shared clonotypes between healthy human individuals. Study outcomes and limitations: Naive subsets generally had larger estimated richness than memory subsets. For naive CD4 cells, roughly 4.8% of clonotypes were shared across a few donors. Sharing of clonotypes among donors was expected to vary with sequencing depth.

The naive CD8 subset, CD45RO-negative cells positively selected for CCR7, excluded terminally differentiated effector memory CD45RA+ cells. Every subset had its genomic DNA shared out evenly among several immunoSEQ plates. Some clones are missing from TCRdb's copy, which holds only in-frame ones; the method was immunoSEQ multiplex PCR. This table has millions of clones, 90% to 95% appearing once. Trimming shortened V by 2 bases and J by 3 bases, and 5 bases separated the two germline ends. Germline V lookup: CDR1 MNHEY, CDR2 SMNVEV (reference sequence). There are 13 residues in the CDR3. The sample was naive CD8+ T cells from PBMCs. This sequence was found in a man younger than 35 in good health. Some clones in this sample may be carry-over from other donors' samples. The chain combines TRBV27 with TRBJ1-3; the D is unclear. The CDR3: CASSLAGGNTIYF. The CDR3 DNA reads as TGTGCCAGCAGTTTAGCGGGTGGAAACACCATATATTTT.